This T cell receptor (beta chain) appears in the sequencing data of a study of regulatory T cells in long-lasting Graves disease. Findings of the study overall: Gene preferences differed: TRBV28, TRBJ1-2, TRBJ2-5 in persistent cases.

Time point specified: newly diagnosed GD, antithyroid drugs for less than 3 months. Following extraction of RNA from PBMCs, that RNA was used to make the TCR library. Ten or more counts support this clonotype. The antigen remains unidentified. Construction of the TCR beta libraries employed iRepertoire HTBI primers in conjunction with Arm-PCR of CDR3 regions. MiXCR, applied by TCRdb to the multiplex PCR reads, yields one record per CDR3 protein. The table includes around 240,000 distinct CDR3 sequences, around a sixth detected once. The CDR3 consists of 15 residues. Per germline, CDR1 MDHEN and CDR2 SYDVKM. The V end was cut by 2 bases, the J end by 3 bases, with 13 bases between. These sequences were also reported in another study, on T cells in Graves' hyperthyroidism and ophthalmopathy.

The input for sequencing was peripheral blood mononuclear cells (PBMCs), taken at new diagnosis, from a patient treated with antithyroid drugs. The sequence was obtained from a woman aged 25 to 39 with Graves disease. The V gene is TRBV28, the J gene TRBJ1-1, with unresolved D. The CDR3 is CASSLTPRWDTEAFF. In nucleotides, the CDR3 is TGTGCCAGCAGTTTAACCCCTAGGTGGGACACTGAAGCTTTCTTT.